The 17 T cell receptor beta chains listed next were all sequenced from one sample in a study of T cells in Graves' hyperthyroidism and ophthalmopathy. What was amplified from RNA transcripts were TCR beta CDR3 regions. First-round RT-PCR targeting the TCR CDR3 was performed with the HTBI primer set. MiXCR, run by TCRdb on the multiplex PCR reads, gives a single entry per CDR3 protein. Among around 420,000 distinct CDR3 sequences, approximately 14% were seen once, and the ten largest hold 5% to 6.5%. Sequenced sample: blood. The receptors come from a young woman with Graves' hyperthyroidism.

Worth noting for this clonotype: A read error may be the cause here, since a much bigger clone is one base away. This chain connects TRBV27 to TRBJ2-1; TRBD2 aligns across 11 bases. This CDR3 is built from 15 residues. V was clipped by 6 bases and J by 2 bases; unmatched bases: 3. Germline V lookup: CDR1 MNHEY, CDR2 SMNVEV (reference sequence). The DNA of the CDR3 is TGTGCCAGCAGGATTAGCGGGAGGGCCTACAATGAGCAGTTCTTC. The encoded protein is CASRISGRAYNEQFF.

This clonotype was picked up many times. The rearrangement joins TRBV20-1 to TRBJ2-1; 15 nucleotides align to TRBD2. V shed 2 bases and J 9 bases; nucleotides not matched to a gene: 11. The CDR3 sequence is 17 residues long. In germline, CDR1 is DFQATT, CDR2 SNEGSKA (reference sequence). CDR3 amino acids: CSARSFLGLAGGGEQFF. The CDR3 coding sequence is TGCAGTGCTAGAAGTTTTTTGGGACTAGCGGGAGGTGGTGAGCAGTTCTTC.

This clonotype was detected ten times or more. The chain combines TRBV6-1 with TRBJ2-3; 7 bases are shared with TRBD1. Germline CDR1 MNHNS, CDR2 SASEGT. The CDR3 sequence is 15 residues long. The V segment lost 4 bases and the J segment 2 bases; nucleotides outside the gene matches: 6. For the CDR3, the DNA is TGTGCCAGCAGTGTAATGGGACAGTTCACAGATACGCAGTATTTT. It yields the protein CASSVMGQFTDTQYF.

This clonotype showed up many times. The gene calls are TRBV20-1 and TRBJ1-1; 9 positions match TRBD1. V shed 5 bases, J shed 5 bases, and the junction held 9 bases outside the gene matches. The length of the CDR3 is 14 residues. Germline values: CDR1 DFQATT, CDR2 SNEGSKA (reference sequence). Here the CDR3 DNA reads TGCAGTGCTTTGGGACAGGGCTTTGGGACTGAAGCTTTCTTT. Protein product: CSALGQGFGTEAFF.

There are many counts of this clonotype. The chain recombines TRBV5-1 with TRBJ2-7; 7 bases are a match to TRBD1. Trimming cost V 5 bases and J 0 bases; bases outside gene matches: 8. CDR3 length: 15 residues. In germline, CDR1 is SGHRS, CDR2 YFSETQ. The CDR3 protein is CASSSGQFPSYEQYF. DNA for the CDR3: TGCGCCAGCAGTTCGGGACAGTTTCCCTCCTACGAGCAGTACTTC.

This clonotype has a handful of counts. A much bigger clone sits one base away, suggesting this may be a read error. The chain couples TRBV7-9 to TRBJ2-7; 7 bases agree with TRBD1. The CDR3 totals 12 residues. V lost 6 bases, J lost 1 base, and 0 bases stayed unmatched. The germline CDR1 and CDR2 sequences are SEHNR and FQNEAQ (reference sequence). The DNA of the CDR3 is TGTGCCAGCAGGGGACAGTCCTACGAGCAGTACTTC. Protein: CASRGQSYEQYF.

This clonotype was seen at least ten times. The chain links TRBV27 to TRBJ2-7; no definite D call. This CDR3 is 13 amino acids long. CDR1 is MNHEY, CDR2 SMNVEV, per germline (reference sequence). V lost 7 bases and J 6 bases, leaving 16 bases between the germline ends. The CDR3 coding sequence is TGTGCCAGCAAGGGAAGGGCTGCTACCGAGCAGTACTTC. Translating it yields CASKGRAATEQYF.

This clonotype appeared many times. The CDR3 nucleotides are TGTGCCAGCAGCTTGGCCTGGCTAGCGGGAGGGATTAATGAGCAGTTCTTC. Protein sequence: CASSLAWLAGGINEQFF. The chain combines TRBV5-6 with TRBJ2-1, with 12 bases identical to TRBD2. The junction had 8 bases not matched to a gene; V was cut back by 0 bases and J by 7 bases. This CDR3 is 17 amino acids long. From germline, CDR1 is SGHDT and CDR2 YYEEEE.

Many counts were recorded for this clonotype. CDR3 region: CASSEDTGTGLEQYF. For the CDR3, the DNA is TGTGCCAGCAGTGAGGATACCGGGACAGGGCTCGAGCAGTACTTC. V is TRBV6-1 and J is TRBJ2-7; 9 bases fit TRBD1. Trimming at V came to 3 bases and at J to 6 bases, leaving 9 bases not matched to a gene. This CDR3 contains 15 residues. Germline CDR1 is MNHNS and CDR2 is SASEGT.

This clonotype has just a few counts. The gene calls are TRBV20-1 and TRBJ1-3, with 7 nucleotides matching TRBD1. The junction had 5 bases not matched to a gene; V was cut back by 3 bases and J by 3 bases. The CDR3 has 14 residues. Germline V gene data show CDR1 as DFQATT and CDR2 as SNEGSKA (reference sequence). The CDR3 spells CSARPGGDGNTIYF. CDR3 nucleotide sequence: TGCAGTGCTAGGCCAGGGGGTGATGGAAACACCATATATTTT.

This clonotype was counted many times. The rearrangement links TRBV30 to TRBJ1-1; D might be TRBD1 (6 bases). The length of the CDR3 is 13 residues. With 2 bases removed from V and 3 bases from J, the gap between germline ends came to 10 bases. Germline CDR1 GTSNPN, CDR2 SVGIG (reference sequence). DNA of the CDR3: TGTGCCTGGAGTTTGGACAGCCACACTGAAGCTTTCTTT. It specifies CAWSLDSHTEAFF.

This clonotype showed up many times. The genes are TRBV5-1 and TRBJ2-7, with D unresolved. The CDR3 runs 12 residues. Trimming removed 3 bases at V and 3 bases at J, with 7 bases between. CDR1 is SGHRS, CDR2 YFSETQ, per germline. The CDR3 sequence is CASSSQDYEQYF. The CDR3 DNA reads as TGCGCCAGCAGCTCGCAGGACTACGAGCAGTACTTC.

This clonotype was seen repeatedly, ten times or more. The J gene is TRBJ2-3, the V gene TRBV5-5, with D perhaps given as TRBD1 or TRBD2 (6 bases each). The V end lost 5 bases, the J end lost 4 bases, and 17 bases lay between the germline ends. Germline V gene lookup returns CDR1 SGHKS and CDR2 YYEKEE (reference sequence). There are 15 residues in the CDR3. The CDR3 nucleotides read TGTGCCAGCAGTTATAAGGGGGGTTCGGCAGATACGCAGTATTTT. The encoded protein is CASSYKGGSADTQYF.

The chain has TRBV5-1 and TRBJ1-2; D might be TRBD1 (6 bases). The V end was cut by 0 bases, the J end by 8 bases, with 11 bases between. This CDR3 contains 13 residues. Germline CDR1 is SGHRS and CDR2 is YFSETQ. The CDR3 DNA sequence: TGCGCCAGCAGCTTGGAGTCAGGGGTAGGCTACACCTTC. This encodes CASSLESGVGYTF.

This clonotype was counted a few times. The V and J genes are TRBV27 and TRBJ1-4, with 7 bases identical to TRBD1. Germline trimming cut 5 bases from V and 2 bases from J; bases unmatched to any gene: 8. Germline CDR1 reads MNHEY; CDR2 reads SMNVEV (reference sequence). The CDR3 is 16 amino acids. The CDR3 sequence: CASSADRARTNEKLFF. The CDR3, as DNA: TGTGCCAGCAGTGCTGACAGGGCGCGGACTAATGAAAAACTGTTTTTT.

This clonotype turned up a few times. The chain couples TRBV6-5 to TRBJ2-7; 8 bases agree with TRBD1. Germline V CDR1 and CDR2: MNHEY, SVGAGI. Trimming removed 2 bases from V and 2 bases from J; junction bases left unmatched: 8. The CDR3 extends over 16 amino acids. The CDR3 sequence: CASSYEPGQAAYEQYF. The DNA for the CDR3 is TGTGCCAGCAGTTACGAACCGGGACAGGCCGCCTACGAGCAGTACTTC.

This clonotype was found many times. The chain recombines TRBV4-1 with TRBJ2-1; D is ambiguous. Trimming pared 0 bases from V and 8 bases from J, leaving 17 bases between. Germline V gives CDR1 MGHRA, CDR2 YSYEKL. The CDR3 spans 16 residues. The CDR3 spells CASSQDLRPLSYEQFF. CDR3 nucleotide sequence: TGCGCCAGCAGCCAAGATCTGCGACCGCTGTCCTATGAGCAGTTCTTC.